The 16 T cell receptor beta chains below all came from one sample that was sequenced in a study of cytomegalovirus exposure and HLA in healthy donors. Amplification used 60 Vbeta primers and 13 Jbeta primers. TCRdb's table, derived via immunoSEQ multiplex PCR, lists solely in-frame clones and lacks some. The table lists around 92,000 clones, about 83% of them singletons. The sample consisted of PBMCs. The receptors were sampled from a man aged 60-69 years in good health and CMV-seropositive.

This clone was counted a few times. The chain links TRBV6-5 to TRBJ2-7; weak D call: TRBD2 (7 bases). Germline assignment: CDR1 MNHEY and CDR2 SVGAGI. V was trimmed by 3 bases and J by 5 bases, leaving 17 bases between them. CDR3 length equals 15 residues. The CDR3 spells CASSYPGGSINEQYF. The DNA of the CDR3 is TGTGCCAGCAGTTATCCGGGGGGCTCAATCAACGAGCAGTACTTC.

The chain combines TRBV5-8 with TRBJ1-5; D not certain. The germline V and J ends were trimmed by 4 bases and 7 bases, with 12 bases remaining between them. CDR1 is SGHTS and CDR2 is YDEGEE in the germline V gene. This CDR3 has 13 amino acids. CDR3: CASSLPPRQPQHF. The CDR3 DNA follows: TGTGCCAGCAGCCTACCCCCGCGGCAGCCCCAGCATTTT.

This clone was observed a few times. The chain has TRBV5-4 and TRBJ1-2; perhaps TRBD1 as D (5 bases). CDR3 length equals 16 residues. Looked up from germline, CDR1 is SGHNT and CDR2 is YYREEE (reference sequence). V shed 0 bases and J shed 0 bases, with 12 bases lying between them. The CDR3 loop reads CASSLAPTETNYGYTF. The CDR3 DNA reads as TGTGCCAGCAGCTTGGCCCCGACAGAGACTAACTATGGCTACACCTTC.

DNA of the CDR3: TGTGCCAGCAGCTTAGTTTCCAGCGGGGGGGTAGGAGATACGCAGTATTTT. This codes for CASSLVSSGGVGDTQYF. V usage is TRBV7-9 and J usage is TRBJ2-3; 10 nucleotides match TRBD2. Per the germline V gene, CDR1 is SEHNR and CDR2 is FQNEAQ (reference sequence). This CDR3 contains 17 residues. The J segment lost 5 bases and the V segment lost 1 base, leaving 9 bases of the junction unmatched.

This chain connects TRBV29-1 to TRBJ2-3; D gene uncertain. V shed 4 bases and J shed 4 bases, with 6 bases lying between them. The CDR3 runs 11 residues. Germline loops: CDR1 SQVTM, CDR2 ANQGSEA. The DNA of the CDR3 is TGCAGCGTTGGGCACCCAGATACGCAGTATTTT. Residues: CSVGHPDTQYF.

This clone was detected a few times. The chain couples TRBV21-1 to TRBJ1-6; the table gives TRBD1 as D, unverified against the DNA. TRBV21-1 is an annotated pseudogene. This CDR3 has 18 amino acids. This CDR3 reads CASSKDRRVSSYNSPLHF. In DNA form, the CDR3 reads TGTGCCAGCAGCAAAGATCGCAGGGTTAGCTCCTATAATTCACCCCTCCACTTT.

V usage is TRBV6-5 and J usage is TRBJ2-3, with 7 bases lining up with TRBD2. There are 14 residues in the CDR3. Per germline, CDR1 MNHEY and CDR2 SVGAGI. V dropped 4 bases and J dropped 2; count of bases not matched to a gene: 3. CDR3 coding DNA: TGTGCCAGCAGTTCCCGGGGGGTCACAGATACGCAGTATTTT. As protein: CASSSRGVTDTQYF.

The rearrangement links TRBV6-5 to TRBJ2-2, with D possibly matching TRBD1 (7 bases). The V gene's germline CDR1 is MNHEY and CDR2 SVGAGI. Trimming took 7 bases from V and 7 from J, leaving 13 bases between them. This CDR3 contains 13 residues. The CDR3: CASKAGGIGELFF. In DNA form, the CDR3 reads TGTGCCAGCAAGGCAGGGGGGATCGGGGAGCTGTTTTTT.

The CDR3, as DNA: TGTGCCAGCAGCCTGCCGGGACTAGCGGGAACCAGCACAGATACGCAGTATTTT. Translating gives CASSLPGLAGTSTDTQYF. V is TRBV5-4 and J is TRBJ2-3; 13 positions agree with TRBD2. The CDR3 consists of 18 residues. Germline V gene lookup returns CDR1 SGHNT and CDR2 YYREEE (reference sequence). V shed 4 bases and J 0 bases; nucleotides not matched to a gene: 8.

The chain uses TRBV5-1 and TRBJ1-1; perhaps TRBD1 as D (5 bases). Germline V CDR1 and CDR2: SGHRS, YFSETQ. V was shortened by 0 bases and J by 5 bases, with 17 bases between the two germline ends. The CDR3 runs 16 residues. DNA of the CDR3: TGCGCCAGCAGCTTGGGTTCGGGGGTGGGGGGAACTGAAGCTTTCTTT. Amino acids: CASSLGSGVGGTEAFF.

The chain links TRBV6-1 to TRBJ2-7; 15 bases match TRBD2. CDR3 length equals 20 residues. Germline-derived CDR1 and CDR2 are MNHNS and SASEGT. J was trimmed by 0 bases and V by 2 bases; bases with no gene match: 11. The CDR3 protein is CASSEIYTGLAGGISYEQYF. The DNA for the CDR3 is TGTGCCAGCAGTGAAATATATACGGGACTAGCGGGGGGAATCTCCTACGAGCAGTACTTC.

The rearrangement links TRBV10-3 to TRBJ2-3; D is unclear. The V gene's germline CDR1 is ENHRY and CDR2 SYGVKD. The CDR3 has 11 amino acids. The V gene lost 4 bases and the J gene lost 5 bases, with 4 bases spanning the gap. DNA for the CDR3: TGTGCCATCAGTGTCGGAGATACGCAGTATTTT. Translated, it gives CAISVGDTQYF.

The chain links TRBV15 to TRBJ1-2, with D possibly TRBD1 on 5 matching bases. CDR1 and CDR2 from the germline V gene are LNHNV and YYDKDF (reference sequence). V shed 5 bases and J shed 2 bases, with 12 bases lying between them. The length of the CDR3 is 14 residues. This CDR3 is CATSSGLSNYGYTF. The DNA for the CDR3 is TGTGCCACCAGCTCGGGACTGAGCAACTATGGCTACACCTTC. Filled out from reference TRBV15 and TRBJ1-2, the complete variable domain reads DAMVIQNPRYQVTQFGKPVTLSCSQTLNHNVMYWYQQKSSQAPKLLFHYYDKDFNNEADTPDNFQSRRPNTSFCFLDIRSPGLGDTAMYLCATSSGLSNYGYTFGSGTRLTVV.

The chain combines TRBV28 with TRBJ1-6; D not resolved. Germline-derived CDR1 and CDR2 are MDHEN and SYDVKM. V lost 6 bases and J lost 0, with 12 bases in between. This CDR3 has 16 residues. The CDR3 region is CASRPLGSSYNSPLHF. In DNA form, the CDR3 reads TGTGCCAGCAGACCCCTCGGGAGCTCCTATAATTCACCCCTCCACTTT.

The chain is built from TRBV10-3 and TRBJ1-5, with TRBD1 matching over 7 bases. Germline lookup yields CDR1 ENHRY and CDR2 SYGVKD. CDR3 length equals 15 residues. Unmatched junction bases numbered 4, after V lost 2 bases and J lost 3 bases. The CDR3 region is CAISEPDRPNQPQHF. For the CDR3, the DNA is TGTGCCATCAGTGAGCCGGACAGGCCCAATCAGCCCCAGCATTTT.

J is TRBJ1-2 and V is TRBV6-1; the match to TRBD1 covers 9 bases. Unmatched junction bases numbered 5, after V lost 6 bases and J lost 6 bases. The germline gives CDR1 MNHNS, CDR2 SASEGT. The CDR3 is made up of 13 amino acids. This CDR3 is CASSATGGHGYTF. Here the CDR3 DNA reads TGTGCCAGCAGCGCGACAGGGGGGCATGGCTACACCTTC.